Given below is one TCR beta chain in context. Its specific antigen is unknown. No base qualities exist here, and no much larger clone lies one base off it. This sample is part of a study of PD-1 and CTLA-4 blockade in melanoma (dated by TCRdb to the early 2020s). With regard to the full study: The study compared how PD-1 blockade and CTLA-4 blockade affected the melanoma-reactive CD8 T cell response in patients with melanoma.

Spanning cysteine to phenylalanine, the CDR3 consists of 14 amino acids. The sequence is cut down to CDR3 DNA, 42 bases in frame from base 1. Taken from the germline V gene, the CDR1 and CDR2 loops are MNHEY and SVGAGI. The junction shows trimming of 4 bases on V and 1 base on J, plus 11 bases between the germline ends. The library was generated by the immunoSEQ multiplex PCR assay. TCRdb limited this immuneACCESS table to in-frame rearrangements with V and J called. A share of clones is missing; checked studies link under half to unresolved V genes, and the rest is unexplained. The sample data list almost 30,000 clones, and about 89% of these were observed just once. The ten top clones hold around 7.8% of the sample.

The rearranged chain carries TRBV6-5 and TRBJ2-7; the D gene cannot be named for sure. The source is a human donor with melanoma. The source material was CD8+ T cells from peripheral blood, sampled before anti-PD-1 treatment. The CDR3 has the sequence CASSSIQVSYEQYF. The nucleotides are TGTGCCAGCAGTTCCATCCAGGTTTCCTACGAGCAGTACTTC.